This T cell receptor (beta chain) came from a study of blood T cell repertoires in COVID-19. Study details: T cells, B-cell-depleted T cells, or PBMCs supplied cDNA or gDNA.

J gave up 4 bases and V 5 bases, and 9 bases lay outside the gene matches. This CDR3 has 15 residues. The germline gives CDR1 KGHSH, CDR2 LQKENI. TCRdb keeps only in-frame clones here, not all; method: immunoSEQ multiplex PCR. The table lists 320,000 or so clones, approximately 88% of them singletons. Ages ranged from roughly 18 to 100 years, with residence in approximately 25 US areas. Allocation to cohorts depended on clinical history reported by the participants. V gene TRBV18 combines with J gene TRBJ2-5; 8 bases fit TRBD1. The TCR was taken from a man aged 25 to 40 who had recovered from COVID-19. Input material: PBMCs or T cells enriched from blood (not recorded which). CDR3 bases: TGTGCCAGCTCATCCTACGGACAGGGTTCAGAGACCCAGTACTTC. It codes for CASSSYGQGSETQYF.